This T cell receptor beta chain was documented in a study of regulatory T cells in long-lasting Graves disease. Study context: Persistent Graves' disease denoted over 5 years of antithyroid drugs plus positive TSH receptor antibodies.

Study-level findings and limits: Those with persistent Graves' had less TCR diversity than newly diagnosed patients. Persistent disease samples used TRBV28, TRBJ1-2 and TRBJ2-5 preferentially. Small sample size may have lowered accuracy.

Construction of the TCR beta libraries employed iRepertoire HTBI primers in conjunction with Arm-PCR of CDR3 regions. TCRdb re-called the multiplex PCR reads through MiXCR, storing one row per CDR3 protein. This table holds a few hundred thousand distinct CDR3 sequences, 21% found once. Details on this clonotype: The antigen is not known.

The sample's time point: persistent/refractory GD, antithyroid drugs over 5 years with positive TRAb. Construction of the TCR library relied on RNA isolated from PBMCs. Trimming shortened V by 5 bases and J by 0 bases, and 14 bases separated the two germline ends. Per the germline V gene, CDR1 is MDHEN and CDR2 is SYDVKM. This CDR3 region has 16 residues. Sequenced here: peripheral blood mononuclear cells (PBMCs), sampled when the disease was refractory, from a patient treated with antithyroid drugs. This chain links TRBV28 with TRBJ2-4, with D perhaps matching TRBD1 (6 bases). The source of this sequence is a female donor with Graves disease. The CDR3 spells CASSLNLQGAKNIQYF. The CDR3 DNA follows: TGTGCCAGCAGTCTGAACTTACAGGGAGCCAAAAACATTCAGTACTTC.